Shown below are 6 T cell receptor beta chains from a single sample sequenced in a study of shared clonotypes between healthy human individuals. The protocol was immunoSEQ multiplex PCR, while the TCRdb copy is restricted to in-frame clones and leaves out a portion. The sample shows 400,000 to 600,000 clones, 90% to 97% of them seen only once. Sequenced: naive CD4+ T cells sorted from blood. Stated subset: CD45RA+ positively selected. These receptors were obtained from a woman in her twenties or thirties in good health.

This chain connects TRBV19 to TRBJ2-4; a possible D gene is TRBD2 (6 bases). The CDR3 has 13 amino acids. Germline CDR1 LNHDA, CDR2 SQIVND (reference sequence). Trimming pared 6 bases from V and 4 bases from J, leaving 10 bases between. CDR3 sequence reads: CASSPDYKNIQYF. The CDR3 bases are TGTGCCAGTAGCCCGGACTATAAAAACATTCAGTACTTC. The full variable domain, its missing parts supplied by reference TRBV19 and TRBJ2-4, is DGGITQSPKYLFRKEGQNVTLSCEQNLNHDAMYWYRQDPGQGLRLIYYSQIVNDFQKGDIAEGYSVSREKKESFPLTVTSAQKNPTAFYLCASSPDYKNIQYFGAGTRLSVL.

This rearrangement joins TRBV28 to TRBJ1-4; the match to TRBD1 covers 8 bases. The CDR3 totals 15 residues. Germline CDR1 MDHEN, CDR2 SYDVKM. Germline trimming cut 6 bases from V and 10 bases from J; bases unmatched to any gene: 13. CDR3 bases: TGTGCCAGCAGACTACCGGGACAGGCGGTTGGAAAACTGTTTTTT. Translated, it gives CASRLPGQAVGKLFF. Combining the CDR3 with reference TRBV28 and TRBJ1-4 gives the whole variable domain DVKVTQSSRYLVKRTGEKVFLECVQDMDHENMFWYRQDPGLGLRLIYFSYDVKMKEKGDIPEGYSVSREKKERFSLILESASTNQTSMYLCASRLPGQAVGKLFFGSGTQLSVL.

The V and J genes are TRBV4-1 and TRBJ2-7; 7 nucleotides align to TRBD2. Looked up from germline, CDR1 is MGHRA and CDR2 is YSYEKL. The ends lost 2 bases at V and 3 bases at J; junction bases unmatched: 7. The CDR3 is made up of 15 amino acids. CDR3 coding DNA: TGCGCCAGCAGCCAAACCAATAGCGGGTTCTACGAGCAGTACTTC. It translates to CASSQTNSGFYEQYF.

The genes are TRBV4-1 and TRBJ2-2, with 10 bases fitting TRBD2. The CDR3 contains 17 residues. The V gene end was trimmed by 0 bases and the J gene end by 8 bases; junction bases not matched to a gene: 9. The germline V gene has CDR1 MGHRA and CDR2 YSYEKL. DNA of the CDR3: TGCGCCAGCAGCCAAGAAGGCGGGCCTAGCGGGAGTGGGGAGCTGTTTTTT. Residues: CASSQEGGPSGSGELFF.

The chain recombines TRBV5-5 with TRBJ2-1, with D tentatively TRBD2 (5 bases). This CDR3 has 15 amino acids. Germline V gene data show CDR1 as SGHKS and CDR2 as YYEKEE (reference sequence). Between the trimmed V and J ends, which lost 2 bases and 0 bases, there was a span of 9 bases. CDR3: CASSFWGDSYNEQFF. As DNA, the CDR3 is TGTGCCAGCAGCTTCTGGGGAGACTCCTACAATGAGCAGTTCTTC. Combining the CDR3 with reference TRBV5-5 and TRBJ2-1 gives the whole variable domain DAGVTQSPTHLIKTRGQQVTLRCSPISGHKSVSWYQQVLGQGPQFIFQYYEKEERGRGNFPDRFSARQFPNYSSELNVNALLLGDSALYLCASSFWGDSYNEQFFGPGTRLTVL.

Worth noting for this clone: The identical CDR3 is also encoded by other nucleotide sequences in the sample. The J gene is TRBJ2-1, the V gene TRBV9, with D unclear. Trimming left V 0 bases short and J 5 bases short, with 6 bases between. Germline V gene sequence: CDR1 SGDLS, CDR2 YYNGEE. CDR3 size: 13 residues. The CDR3 nucleotides read TGTGCCAGCAGCGTAGGACCCGACAATGAGCAGTTCTTC. Its protein is CASSVGPDNEQFF.